The next 9 T cell receptor beta chains were all read from a single sample in a study of beta chain features in type 1 diabetes. Sequenced material consisted of expressed TCRB transcripts (all of the isolated RNA was reverse transcribed). The assay was immunoSEQ multiplex PCR, and TCRdb's table has in-frame clones only and misses some. Here the sample spans around 310,000 clones, approximately 10% being singletons. Sequencing input: naive CD4+ T cells from blood. All receptors come from a woman under 40 in good health.

This clone was seen a few times. The chain couples TRBV7-3 to TRBJ2-7; 10 bases fit TRBD1. CDR3 length: 15 amino acids. V dropped 5 bases and J dropped 5; count of bases not matched to a gene: 9. In germline, CDR1 is SGHTA, CDR2 FQGTGA. CDR3 DNA: TGTGCCAGCAGCACGACCGGGACAGGGGCAGACGAGCAGTACTTC. Protein product: CASSTTGTGADEQYF.

This clone was observed a few times. The chain joins TRBV30 to TRBJ2-5; weak D call: TRBD2 (7 bases). The ends were cut back, 5 bases at V and 5 bases at J, with 24 bases in the middle. The germline V gene encodes CDR1 GTSNPN and CDR2 SVGIG (reference sequence). The CDR3 has 16 residues. The CDR3 coding sequence is TGTGCCTGGGGGGGGGCCGGAATAAACCCGGCTGAGACCCAGTACTTC. Translating gives CAWGGAGINPAETQYF. The full variable domain, its missing parts supplied by reference TRBV30 and TRBJ2-5, is SQTIHQWPATLVQPVGSPLSLECTVEGTSNPNLYWYRQAAGRGLQLLFYSVGIGQISSEVPQNLSASRPQDRQFILSSKKLLLSDSGFYLCAWGGAGINPAETQYFGPGTRLLVL.

The chain couples TRBV6-6 to TRBJ1-1, with 7 positions matching TRBD1. The trim removed 2 bases at V and 3 bases at J, leaving 3 bases unmatched. CDR1 is MNHNY, CDR2 SVGAGI, per germline (reference sequence). The CDR3 is 14 amino acids. CDR3 sequence: CASSYNDRDTEAFF. Written as DNA, the CDR3 is TGTGCCAGCAGTTACAACGACAGGGACACTGAAGCTTTCTTT.

This rearrangement joins TRBV29-1 to TRBJ2-7, with 10 nucleotides matching TRBD2. Germline loops: CDR1 SQVTM, CDR2 ANQGSEA. The CDR3 is made up of 15 amino acids. Losses at the gene ends were 7 bases for V and 2 bases for J; bases not matched to a gene: 11. The CDR3 sequence: CSATGGSGRAYEQYF. The CDR3 DNA reads as TGCAGCGCCACCGGAGGAAGCGGGAGGGCCTACGAGCAGTACTTC.

The chain employs TRBV5-6 and TRBJ2-7; 12 bases map to TRBD2. The CDR3 has 17 amino acids. V dropped 5 bases and J dropped 2; count of bases not matched to a gene: 11. Germline values: CDR1 SGHDT, CDR2 YYEEEE. The CDR3, as DNA: TGTGCCAGCAGATTAACCCCGACTAGCGGGGGTACCTACGAGCAGTACTTC. Encoded protein: CASRLTPTSGGTYEQYF.

The V gene is TRBV14, the J gene TRBJ2-7; D may be TRBD2 (5 bases). Germline assignment: CDR1 SGHDN and CDR2 FVKESK. The CDR3 is 15 amino acids. V was trimmed by 1 base and J by 3 bases, leaving 13 bases between them. The CDR3 nucleotides are TGTGCCAGCAGCCAAGGCGCGGGCAACCTCTACGAGCAGTACTTC. Its protein is CASSQGAGNLYEQYF.

Concerning this clone itself: The sample holds other DNA sequences that translate to the same CDR3. The chain has TRBV4-1 and TRBJ2-1, with TRBD2 matching 13 bases. Trimming cost V 1 base and J 8 bases; bases outside gene matches: 5. The CDR3 is made up of 16 amino acids. Germline V lookup: CDR1 MGHRA, CDR2 YSYEKL. The CDR3 here is CASSQVGLAGADEQFF. CDR3 sequence (DNA): TGCGCCAGCAGCCAAGTCGGACTAGCGGGAGCCGATGAGCAGTTCTTC.

The chain joins TRBV27 to TRBJ2-6, with a possible D match to TRBD1 (6 bases). Looked up from germline, CDR1 is MNHEY and CDR2 is SMNVEV (reference sequence). Trimming took off 4 bases at V and 2 bases at J, with 9 bases between the two ends. The CDR3 is made up of 15 amino acids. CDR3 sequence (DNA): TGTGCCAGCAGTTCCACAGGGACTGGGGCCAACGTCCTGACTTTC. This codes for CASSSTGTGANVLTF.

This clone was found a few times. V gene TRBV25-1 combines with J gene TRBJ1-4; no clear D. This CDR3 has 15 amino acids. The V gene's germline CDR1 is MGHDK and CDR2 SYGVNS. V was cut by 1 base and J by 9 bases, with 15 bases left in between. The CDR3 coding sequence is TGTGCCAGCAGTGAATTAGGAGGGATGCAGAAAAAACTGTTTTTT. Translation gives CASSELGGMQKKLFF.